Below, 21 T cell receptor beta chains from the same sample are listed, as sequenced in a study of blood T cell repertoires in COVID-19. TCRdb keeps only in-frame clones here, not all; method: immunoSEQ multiplex PCR. There are about 260,000 clones in the sample; about 82% occur only once, and 2% to 2.5% lies in the top ten. The sequenced material came from PBMCs or T cells enriched from blood (not recorded which). The receptor set was obtained from a woman aged 45-65 years who had recovered from COVID-19.

V usage is TRBV7-9 and J usage is TRBJ2-7; D possibly corresponds to TRBD2 (6 bases). V was pared by 5 bases and J by 2 bases, with 10 bases between. Germline V gives CDR1 SEHNR, CDR2 FQNEAQ (reference sequence). This CDR3 contains 13 residues. The CDR3 nucleotides read TGTGCCAGCAGCACACTAGCTGCCTACGAGCAGTACTTC. Its protein product is CASSTLAAYEQYF.

The rearrangement joins TRBV28 to TRBJ1-6; D is possibly TRBD1 (5 bases). The CDR3 spans 18 residues. Germline CDR1 is MDHEN and CDR2 is SYDVKM. Trimming pared 5 bases from V and 5 bases from J, leaving 22 bases between. The CDR3 nucleotides read TGTGCCAGCAGTCCCCCCAAAACGGAAGGGGCAAATAATTCACCCCTCCACTTT. Residues: CASSPPKTEGANNSPLHF.

The count of this clone is one. V usage is TRBV19 and J usage is TRBJ2-7, with 10 positions matching TRBD2. The junction had 7 bases not matched to a gene; V was cut back by 5 bases and J by 3 bases. The CDR3 is 15 amino acids. Per germline, CDR1 LNHDA and CDR2 SQIVND (reference sequence). CDR3 bases: TGTGCCAGTAGTTCGGTAGCGGGAGGCTACTACGAGCAGTACTTC. Residues: CASSSVAGGYYEQYF.

The V and J genes are TRBV7-2 and TRBJ1-3; possibly TRBD1 for D (6 bases). Trimming shortened V by 2 bases and J by 7 bases, and 24 bases separated the two germline ends. The CDR3 extends over 18 amino acids. CDR1 and CDR2 from the germline V gene are SGHTA and FQGNSA. Written as DNA, the CDR3 is TGTGCCAGCAGCTTAATCGGCCCCTCGGGGGGCGGATGGAACACCATATATTTT. This translates into CASSLIGPSGGGWNTIYF. The full variable domain, with the rest looked up from reference TRBV7-2 and TRBJ1-3, is GAGVSQSPSNKVTEKGKDVELRCDPISGHTALYWYRQSLGQGLEFLIYFQGNSAPDKSGLPSDRFSAERTGGSVSTLTIQRTQQEDSAVYLCASSLIGPSGGGWNTIYFGEGSWLTVV.

The chain couples TRBV6-2 or TRBV6-3 to TRBJ2-1, with TRBD2 matching over 10 bases. J was trimmed by 8 bases and V by 3 bases; bases with no gene match: 7. Germline V lookup: CDR1 MNHEY, CDR2 SVGEGT. The CDR3 covers 15 residues. In nucleotides, the CDR3 is TGTGCCAGCAGTTATGCTAGCGGGAGTACGGATGAGCAGTTCTTC. Encoded protein: CASSYASGSTDEQFF.

This chain connects TRBV4-1 to TRBJ2-7, with 7 bases matching TRBD2. The CDR3 covers 13 residues. Trimming removed 6 bases from V and 4 bases from J; junction bases left unmatched: 6. Looked up from germline, CDR1 is MGHRA and CDR2 is YSYEKL. The CDR3 here is CASSIPGGYEQYF. The CDR3, as DNA: TGCGCCAGCAGTATTCCCGGGGGGTACGAGCAGTACTTC.

Concerning this clone itself: A read error may account for a junction end that differs from germline. J is TRBJ1-1 and V is TRBV25-1, with D unclear. The CDR3 extends over 8 amino acids. Germline values: CDR1 MGHDK, CDR2 SYGVNS. The CDR3 sequence: CASREAFF. CDR3 bases: TGTGCCAGCCGTGAAGCTTTCTTT.

This chain uses TRBV2 with TRBJ2-2, with D unclear. The ends were cut back, 9 bases at V and 1 base at J, with 15 bases in the middle. The germline gives CDR1 SNHLY, CDR2 FYNNEI. This CDR3 region has 15 residues. CDR3 in DNA: TGTGCCAGTTTGACTCCAGCCCGGAACACCGGGGAGCTGTTTTTT. It translates to CASLTPARNTGELFF.

This sequence joins TRBV11-3 and TRBJ1-2; 12 bases map to TRBD1. The CDR3 has 15 residues. V shed 5 bases, J shed 3 bases, and the junction held 4 bases outside the gene matches. CDR1 is SGHNT, CDR2 YENEEA, per germline. The CDR3 is CASSPGQGADYGYTF. Here the CDR3 DNA reads TGTGCCAGCAGCCCGGGACAGGGGGCCGACTATGGCTACACCTTC.

This chain connects TRBV14 to TRBJ2-3, with D tentatively TRBD1 (6 bases). V was trimmed by 4 bases and J by 1 base, leaving 12 bases between them. CDR1 and CDR2 from the germline V gene are SGHDN and FVKESK. The CDR3 is 15 amino acids. The CDR3 coding sequence is TGTGCCAGCAGCCGGAACAGGGCCGGCACAGATACGCAGTATTTT. Translation: CASSRNRAGTDTQYF.

This chain connects TRBV15 to TRBJ1-2, with TRBD1 matching over 7 bases. Germline CDR1 is LNHNV and CDR2 is YYDKDF (reference sequence). With V trimmed by 0 bases and J by 5 bases, 6 bases remained unmatched. The CDR3 spans 15 residues. The CDR3 nucleotides read TGTGCCACCAGCAGAGATCCGGGACAGAGGTATGGCTACACCTTC. It yields the protein CATSRDPGQRYGYTF.

A few counts support this clone. The sample holds other DNA sequences that translate to the same CDR3. V gene TRBV3-1 (or the pseudogene TRBV3-2) combines with J gene TRBJ1-5; TRBD1 matches 10 bases. The V segment lost 3 bases and the J segment 7 bases; nucleotides outside the gene matches: 3. CDR1 is LGHDT, CDR2 YNNKEL, per germline (reference sequence). The CDR3 contains 14 residues. The CDR3 bases are TGTGCCAGCAGCCAGGGACAGGGGTTCCAGCCCCAGCATTTT. This codes for CASSQGQGFQPQHF.

The rearrangement joins TRBV4-2 to TRBJ2-7; D is uncertain. The V gene's germline CDR1 is LGHNA and CDR2 YNFKEQ. The V gene lost 5 bases and the J gene lost 0 bases, with 23 bases spanning the gap. The length of the CDR3 is 18 residues. The CDR3 nucleotides read TGTGCCAGCAGCTCAAGGATATCGCCCAGCAGCGACTCCTACGAGCAGTACTTC. Translated, it gives CASSSRISPSSDSYEQYF.

The chain couples TRBV5-8 to TRBJ2-7; D remains unclear. The V end lost 0 bases, the J end lost 4 bases, and 2 bases lay between the germline ends. Germline assignment: CDR1 SGHTS and CDR2 YDEGEE. This CDR3 has 11 amino acids. CDR3 sequence (DNA): TGTGCCAGCAGCTTGGTATACGAGCAGTACTTC. This gives the protein CASSLVYEQYF.

In this sample, this clone turned up a few times. The chain has TRBV30 and TRBJ1-1, with 7 nucleotides matching TRBD1. Germline V gives CDR1 GTSNPN, CDR2 SVGIG (reference sequence). The CDR3 is 15 residues long. Losses at the gene ends were 3 bases for V and 1 base for J; bases not matched to a gene: 8. The CDR3 DNA follows: TGTGCCTGGAGCCGCCCCGGGACAGCGAACACTGAAGCTTTCTTT. Translation: CAWSRPGTANTEAFF.

In DNA, the CDR3 is TGTGCCAGCAGCACAGCCACCGGGGAGCTGTTTTTT. It codes for CASSTATGELFF. V gene TRBV5-6 combines with J gene TRBJ2-2; D unclear. Germline CDR1 reads SGHDT; CDR2 reads YYEEEE. CDR3 length: 12 residues. With 4 bases removed from V and 4 bases from J, the gap between germline ends came to 5 bases.

Notes on this clone: The same CDR3 can be traced to other DNA sequences in this sample. This sequence joins TRBV30 and TRBJ1-5; D unresolved. Germline-derived CDR1 and CDR2 are GTSNPN and SVGIG (reference sequence). The CDR3 consists of 13 residues. Trimming took 1 base from V and 6 from J, leaving 10 bases between them. The CDR3 region is CAWSGQAGQPQHF. The CDR3 bases are TGTGCCTGGAGTGGCCAAGCAGGTCAGCCCCAGCATTTT.

Written as DNA, the CDR3 is TGTGCCAGCAGCCCAGACAGGGGCACCTTC. It translates to CASSPDRGTF. The rearrangement links TRBV6-2 or TRBV6-3 to TRBJ1-2; 8 bases are shared with TRBD1. This CDR3 has 10 residues. Trimming at V came to 6 bases and at J to 13 bases, leaving 4 bases not matched to a gene. The V gene's germline CDR1 is MNHEY and CDR2 SVGEGT.

As for this clone: One end of the junction varies from germline; a read error may be responsible. The genes are TRBV10-3 and TRBJ1-5; D possibly corresponds to TRBD1 (6 bases). The CDR3 length is 17 residues. Looked up from germline, CDR1 is ENHRY and CDR2 is SYGVKD. The CDR3 nucleotides read TGTGCCACCAGTCTACGACAGGTCAGTGGGGTCAATCAGCCCCAGCATTTT. Protein: CATSLRQVSGVNQPQHF.

CDR3 sequence: CASSPYRGPGNTIYF. The CDR3 nucleotides read TGCGCCAGCAGCCCCTACAGGGGGCCTGGAAACACCATATATTTT. The chain combines TRBV4-1 with TRBJ1-3, with 9 bases lining up with TRBD1. Germline V gene data show CDR1 as MGHRA and CDR2 as YSYEKL. This CDR3 spans 15 amino acids. Trimming at V came to 4 bases and at J to 2 bases, leaving 3 bases not matched to a gene.

The chain recombines TRBV9 with TRBJ2-5; 14 nucleotides match TRBD2. V lost 3 bases and J lost 4; bases outside the gene matches: 5. From germline, CDR1 is SGDLS and CDR2 YYNGEE. The CDR3 contains 16 residues. The CDR3 protein is CASSASTSGRGETQYF. DNA of the CDR3: TGTGCCAGCAGCGCCTCGACTAGCGGGAGGGGAGAGACCCAGTACTTC.